These 10 T cell receptor beta chains came from one sample sequenced in a study of CD8+ T cells in alopecia areata. The authors extracted RNA and reverse transcribed it into cDNA as the sequencing template. Clones were read by immunoSEQ multiplex PCR, and TCRdb kept only the in-frame ones, dropping some. Of around 86,000 clones listed, approximately 70% were seen once; the top ten hold 17%. Sample treatment: oral pan-JAK inhibitor, 5-10 mg twice daily. The sequencing used CD8+ T cells sorted from blood, collected between weeks 43 and 45, from a patient treated with tofacitinib. The receptors originated from a human donor with alopecia areata.

The gene calls are TRBV20-1 and TRBJ1-2, with D hard to call. Trimming stripped 1 base from V and 8 bases from J, with 8 bases between. CDR3 length: 11 amino acids. Germline lookup yields CDR1 DFQATT and CDR2 SNEGSKA (reference sequence). CDR3 amino acids: CSARASGGYTF. In DNA form, the CDR3 reads TGCAGTGCTAGAGCGTCAGGAGGCTACACCTTC.

In its sample, this clone was seen a few times. The V gene is TRBV29-1, the J gene TRBJ2-7; weak D call: TRBD2 (6 bases). Germline values: CDR1 SQVTM, CDR2 ANQGSEA. V was cut by 3 bases and J by 0 bases, with 9 bases left in between. The CDR3 consists of 13 residues. DNA for the CDR3: TGCAGCGTTGATGGGGGGAGCTCCTACGAGCAGTACTTC. Amino acid sequence: CSVDGGSSYEQYF.

The chain joins TRBV10-2 to TRBJ2-6; the match to TRBD1 covers 8 bases. The germline V gene has CDR1 WSHSY and CDR2 SAAADI. The CDR3 contains 15 residues. V lost 5 bases, J lost 2 bases, and 2 bases stayed unmatched. CDR3 DNA: TGCGCCAGCAGTACAGGGGGTACTGGGGCCAACGTCCTGACTTTC. This translates into CASSTGGTGANVLTF.

CDR3 in amino acids: CASSSNRGRNGYTF. The CDR3, as DNA: TGTGCCAGCAGTTCCAACAGGGGGCGAAACGGCTACACCTTC. The V call is TRBV27, the J call TRBJ1-2; the match to TRBD1 covers 9 bases. The germline V gene has CDR1 MNHEY and CDR2 SMNVEV (reference sequence). With 4 bases clipped from V and 8 bases from J, the junction kept 8 bases outside the gene matches. The CDR3 length is 14 residues.

The chain couples TRBV4-1 to TRBJ1-1; 7 nucleotides line up with TRBD1. The V gene end was trimmed by 2 bases and the J gene end by 5 bases; junction bases not matched to a gene: 11. The germline CDR1 and CDR2 sequences are MGHRA and YSYEKL. The CDR3 is 16 amino acids. CDR3 in amino acids: CASSQSSSDRVTEAFF. The CDR3 DNA is TGCGCCAGCAGCCAATCTTCCTCCGACAGGGTGACTGAAGCTTTCTTT.

J is TRBJ1-4 and V is TRBV5-6; D might be TRBD1 (6 bases). There are 14 residues in the CDR3. V lost 0 bases, J lost 8 bases, and 11 bases lay in between. The germline V gene has CDR1 SGHDT and CDR2 YYEEEE. The CDR3 DNA reads as TGTGCCAGCAGCTTGGCAGGGGTGGAGGAAAAACTGTTTTTT. Protein: CASSLAGVEEKLFF.

This sequence joins TRBV7-9 and TRBJ1-1; D is possibly TRBD1 (5 bases). This CDR3 spans 13 amino acids. The V gene lost 5 bases and the J gene lost 4 bases, with 11 bases spanning the gap. The germline V gene encodes CDR1 SEHNR and CDR2 FQNEAQ (reference sequence). CDR3: CASSPGRGTEAFF. In DNA form, the CDR3 reads TGTGCCAGCAGCCCAGGAAGGGGCACTGAAGCTTTCTTT.

V gene TRBV5-6 combines with J gene TRBJ1-5, with D uncertain. Germline CDR1 and CDR2: SGHDT and YYEEEE. This CDR3 comprises 13 residues. V lost 2 bases to trimming and J lost 1 base, with 4 bases between them. The CDR3 DNA reads TGTGCCAGCAGCTTCCGGAGCAATCAGCCCCAGCATTTT. It is translated as CASSFRSNQPQHF.

This clone was found once. The genes are TRBV7-6 and TRBJ2-1; 7 positions agree with TRBD2. The CDR3 loop spans 16 amino acids. Germline lookup yields CDR1 SGHVS and CDR2 FNYEAQ. Trimming removed 5 bases from V and 2 bases from J; junction bases left unmatched: 9. The DNA of the CDR3 is TGTGCCAGCAGCCCCGGGGCTAGCGGAGCCTACAATGAGCAGTTCTTC. Translating it yields CASSPGASGAYNEQFF.

This chain connects TRBV15 to TRBJ2-7; tentative D call: TRBD1 (6 bases). This CDR3 spans 15 amino acids. Germline V gives CDR1 LNHNV, CDR2 YYDKDF (reference sequence). Trimming pared 0 bases from V and 6 bases from J, leaving 15 bases between. The CDR3 DNA is TGTGCCACCAGCAGAGAAGGGTTTGGGGGCGGCGAGCAGTACTTC. Translation gives CATSREGFGGGEQYF.